This T cell receptor beta chain stems from a study of CD8 T cells in Susac syndrome. V was trimmed by 6 bases and J by 0 bases, leaving 12 bases between them. CDR3 length: 15 amino acids. Germline V gene sequence: CDR1 SGHAT, CDR2 FQNNGV. An input of about 0.5 to 1 ug of RNA was subjected to reverse transcription using random hexamers. Amplification of TCR beta CDR3 across 54 Vbeta and 13 Jbeta was performed with immunoSEQ multiplex PCR. MiXCR, run by TCRdb on the immunoSEQ multiplex PCR reads, gives a single entry per CDR3 protein. The sample yields about 140,000 distinct CDR3 sequences, roughly 95% seen once. CD8+ and CD4+ blood T cells underwent TCR beta sequencing.

The receptor's source is a human donor with multiple sclerosis. V gene TRBV11-2 combines with J gene TRBJ2-1; tentative D call: TRBD2 (5 bases). The material sequenced was CD4+ T cells from PBMCs. CDR3 region: CASRVIGSSYNEQFF. The DNA of the CDR3 is TGTGCCAGCAGGGTTATTGGGAGCTCCTACAATGAGCAGTTCTTC. The full variable domain, in which reference TRBV11-2 and TRBJ2-1 provide the parts outside the CDR3, is EAGVAQSPRYKIIEKRQSVAFWCNPISGHATLYWYQQILGQGPKLLIQFQNNGVVDDSQLPKDRFSAERLKGVDSTLKIQPAKLEDSAVYLCASRVIGSSYNEQFFGPGTRLTVL.